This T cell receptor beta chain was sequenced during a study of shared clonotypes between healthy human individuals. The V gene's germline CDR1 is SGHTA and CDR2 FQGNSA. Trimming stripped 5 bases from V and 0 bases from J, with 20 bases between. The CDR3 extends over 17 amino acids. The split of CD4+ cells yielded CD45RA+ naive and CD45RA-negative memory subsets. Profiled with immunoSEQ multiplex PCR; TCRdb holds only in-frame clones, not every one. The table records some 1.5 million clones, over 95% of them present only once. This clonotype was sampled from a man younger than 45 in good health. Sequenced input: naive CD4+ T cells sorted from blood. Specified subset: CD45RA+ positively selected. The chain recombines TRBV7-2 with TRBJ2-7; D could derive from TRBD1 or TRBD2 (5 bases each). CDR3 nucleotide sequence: TGTGCCAGCAGCCGAAATTATGCAGGGACGCTCTCCTACGAGCAGTACTTC. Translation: CASSRNYAGTLSYEQYF.